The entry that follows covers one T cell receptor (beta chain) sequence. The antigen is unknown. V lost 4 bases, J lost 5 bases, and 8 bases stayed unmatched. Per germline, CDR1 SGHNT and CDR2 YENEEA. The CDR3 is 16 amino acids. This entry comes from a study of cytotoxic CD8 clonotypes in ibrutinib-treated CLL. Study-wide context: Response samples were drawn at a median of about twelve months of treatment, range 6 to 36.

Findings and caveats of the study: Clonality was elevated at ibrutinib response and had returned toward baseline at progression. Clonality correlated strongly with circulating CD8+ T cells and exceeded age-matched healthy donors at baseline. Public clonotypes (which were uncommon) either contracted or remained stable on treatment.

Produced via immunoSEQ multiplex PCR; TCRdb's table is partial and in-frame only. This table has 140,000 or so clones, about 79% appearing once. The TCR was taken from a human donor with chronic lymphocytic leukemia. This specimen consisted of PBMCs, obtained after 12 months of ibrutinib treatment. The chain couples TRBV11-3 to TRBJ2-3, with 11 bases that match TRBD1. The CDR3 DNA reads TGTGCCAGCAGCTCCGGACAGGGGGCAAAACAAGATACGCAGTATTTT. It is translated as CASSSGQGAKQDTQYF.